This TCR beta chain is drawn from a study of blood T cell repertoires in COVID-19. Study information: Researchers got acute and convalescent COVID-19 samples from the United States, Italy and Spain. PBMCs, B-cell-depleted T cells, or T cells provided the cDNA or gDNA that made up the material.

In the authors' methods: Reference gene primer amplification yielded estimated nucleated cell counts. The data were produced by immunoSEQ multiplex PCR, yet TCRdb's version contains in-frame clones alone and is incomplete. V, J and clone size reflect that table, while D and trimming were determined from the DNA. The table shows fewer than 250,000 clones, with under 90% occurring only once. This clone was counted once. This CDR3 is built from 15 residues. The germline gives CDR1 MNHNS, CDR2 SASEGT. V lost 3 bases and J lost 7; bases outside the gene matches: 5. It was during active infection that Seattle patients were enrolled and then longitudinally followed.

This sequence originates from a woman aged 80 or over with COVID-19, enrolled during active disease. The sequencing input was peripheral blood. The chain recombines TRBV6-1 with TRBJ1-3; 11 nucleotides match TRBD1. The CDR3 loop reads CASSDPGQGGNTIYF. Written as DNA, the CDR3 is TGTGCCAGCAGTGATCCGGGACAGGGGGGCAACACCATATATTTT.